The present TCR beta chain was sequenced within a study of blood T cell repertoires in COVID-19. Study background: From the United States, Italy and Spain came samples of acute and convalescent COVID-19.

Produced via immunoSEQ multiplex PCR; TCRdb's table is partial and in-frame only. The data show 160,000 or so clones, about 85% seen once. With V trimmed by 7 bases and J by 9 bases, 7 bases remained unmatched. The V gene's germline CDR1 is MNHEY and CDR2 SVGAGI. The CDR3 sequence is 13 residues long. The chain joins TRBV6-5 to TRBJ1-5, with 9 bases that match TRBD1. Sample: peripheral blood. The origin of this receptor is a woman aged 70-85 years with acute or convalescent COVID-19. CDR3 sequence reads: CASKGQGGLPQHF. In nucleotides, the CDR3 is TGTGCCAGCAAGGGACAGGGAGGTTTGCCCCAGCATTTT.